The entry below gives a single T cell receptor beta chain sequence along with its context. The antigen is undetermined. V lost 6 bases to trimming and J lost 8 bases, with 18 bases between them. The CDR3 totals 14 residues. Germline loops: CDR1 SGDLS, CDR2 YYNGEE. Libraries were made from TCR beta cDNA, and they carried unique molecular identifiers. TCRdb independently ran MiXCR on the PCR reads; one entry per CDR3 protein. Here the sample spans fewer than 850,000 distinct CDR3 sequences, 46% being singletons. The entry originates in a study of post-analysis software for immune sequencing data. About the research overall: The disease courses covered relapsing-remitting, secondary progressive and progressive-relapsing multiple sclerosis. Whole-study findings and limits: Comparison of patients with controls showed four or five TRBV segments more frequent in patients, TRBV5-6, TRBV5-1 and TRBV20-1 among them. Multiple sclerosis was associated with a significant reduction in normalized Chao1 diversity relative to controls.

Sequencing was carried out using blood. This TCR derives from a girl aged 10 to 17 with multiple sclerosis. The rearrangement joins TRBV9 to TRBJ2-1, with D tentatively TRBD1 (6 bases). DNA of the CDR3: TGTGCCAGCACCAACAGGGTGGGTGTCCATGAGCAGTTCTTC. Encoded protein: CASTNRVGVHEQFF.